Here is one T cell receptor (beta chain) with its context. Germline trimming cut 5 bases from V and 6 bases from J; bases unmatched to any gene: 9. The CDR3 consists of 16 residues. Germline V gives CDR1 MNHEY, CDR2 SMNVEV (reference sequence). This sample is part of a study of cytomegalovirus exposure and HLA in healthy donors. Use of 60 Vbeta and 13 Jbeta primers characterized the PCR. Libraries were prepared by immunoSEQ multiplex PCR; TCRdb keeps only in-frame clonotypes and omits some of them. The table has around 150,000 clones, roughly 72% seen once; the top ten hold about 1%. Sample: PBMCs. J is TRBJ2-7 and V is TRBV27, with 14 nucleotides matching TRBD2. This clonotype was obtained from a woman between 35 and 50 years old in good health and CMV-seronegative. The CDR3 reads CASSPRTSGRPSEQYF. The CDR3 bases are TGTGCCAGCAGTCCCCGGACTAGCGGGAGGCCTAGCGAGCAGTACTTC.